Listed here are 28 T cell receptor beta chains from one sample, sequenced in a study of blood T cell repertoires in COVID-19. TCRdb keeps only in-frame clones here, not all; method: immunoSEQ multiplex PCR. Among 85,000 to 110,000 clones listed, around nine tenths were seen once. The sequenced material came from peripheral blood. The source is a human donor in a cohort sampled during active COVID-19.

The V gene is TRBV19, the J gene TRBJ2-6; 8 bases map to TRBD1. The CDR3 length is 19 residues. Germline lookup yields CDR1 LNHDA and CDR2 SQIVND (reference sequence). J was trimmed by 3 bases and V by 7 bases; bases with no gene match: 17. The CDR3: CASTTWIGQGSVGANVLTF. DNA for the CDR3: TGTGCCAGTACCACCTGGATCGGACAGGGATCGGTTGGGGCCAACGTCCTGACTTTC.

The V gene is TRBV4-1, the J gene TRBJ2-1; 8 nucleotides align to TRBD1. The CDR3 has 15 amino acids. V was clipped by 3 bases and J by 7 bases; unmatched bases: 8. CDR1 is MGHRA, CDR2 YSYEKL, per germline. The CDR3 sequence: CASSHGNRGRNEQFF. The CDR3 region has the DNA TGCGCCAGCAGCCACGGAAACAGGGGGAGGAATGAGCAGTTCTTC.

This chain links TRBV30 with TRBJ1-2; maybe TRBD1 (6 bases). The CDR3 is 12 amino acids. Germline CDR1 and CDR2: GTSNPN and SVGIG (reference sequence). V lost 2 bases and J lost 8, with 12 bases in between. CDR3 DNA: TGTGCCTGGAGTTCAGGGGTTGGCGGCTACACCTTC. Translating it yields CAWSSGVGGYTF.

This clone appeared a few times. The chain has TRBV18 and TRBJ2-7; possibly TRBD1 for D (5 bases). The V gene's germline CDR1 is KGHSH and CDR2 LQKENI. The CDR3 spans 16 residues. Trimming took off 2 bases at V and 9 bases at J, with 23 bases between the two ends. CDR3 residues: CASSPSSGAVDGVQYF. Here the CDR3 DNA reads TGTGCCAGCTCACCATCCAGTGGGGCCGTAGACGGCGTGCAGTACTTC.

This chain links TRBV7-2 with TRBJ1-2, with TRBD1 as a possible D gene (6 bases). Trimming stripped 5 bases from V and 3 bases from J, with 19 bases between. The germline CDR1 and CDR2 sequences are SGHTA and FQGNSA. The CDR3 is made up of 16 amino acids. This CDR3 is CASSPGAGRVDYGYTF. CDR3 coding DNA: TGTGCCAGCAGCCCAGGGGCAGGGAGGGTGGACTATGGCTACACCTTC.

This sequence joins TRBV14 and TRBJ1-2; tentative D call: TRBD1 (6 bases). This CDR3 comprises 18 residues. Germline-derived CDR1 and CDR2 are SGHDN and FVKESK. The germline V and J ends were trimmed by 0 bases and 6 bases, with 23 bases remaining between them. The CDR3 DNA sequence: TGTGCCAGCAGCCAAGATCTGGAGAATTTCGGCAGGGACAATGGCTACACCTTC. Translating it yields CASSQDLENFGRDNGYTF.

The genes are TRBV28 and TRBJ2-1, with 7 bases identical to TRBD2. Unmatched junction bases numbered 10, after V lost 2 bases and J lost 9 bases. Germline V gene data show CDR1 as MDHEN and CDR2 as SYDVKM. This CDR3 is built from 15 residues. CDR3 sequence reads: CASSLTLLGLGEQFF. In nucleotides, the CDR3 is TGTGCCAGCAGTTTAACCCTGCTAGGACTAGGTGAGCAGTTCTTC.

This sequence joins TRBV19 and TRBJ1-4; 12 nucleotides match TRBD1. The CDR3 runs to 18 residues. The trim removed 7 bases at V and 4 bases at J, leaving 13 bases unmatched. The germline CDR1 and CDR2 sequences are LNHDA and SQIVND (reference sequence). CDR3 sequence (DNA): TGTGCCAGTAACCAAGGGACAGGGGGCAAAGCGGGTAATGAAAAACTGTTTTTT. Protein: CASNQGTGGKAGNEKLFF.

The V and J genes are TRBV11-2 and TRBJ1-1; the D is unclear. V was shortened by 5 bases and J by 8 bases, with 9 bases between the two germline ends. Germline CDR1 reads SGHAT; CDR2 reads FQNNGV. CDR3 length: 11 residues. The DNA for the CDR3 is TGTGCCAGCAGCCCCCTCACAGAAGCTTTCTTT. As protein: CASSPLTEAFF.

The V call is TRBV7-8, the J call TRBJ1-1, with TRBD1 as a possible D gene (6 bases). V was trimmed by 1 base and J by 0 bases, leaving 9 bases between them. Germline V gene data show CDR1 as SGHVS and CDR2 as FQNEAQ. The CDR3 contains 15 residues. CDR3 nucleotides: TGTGCCAGCAGCTTAGGCAGGGGAATGAACACTGAAGCTTTCTTT. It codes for CASSLGRGMNTEAFF.

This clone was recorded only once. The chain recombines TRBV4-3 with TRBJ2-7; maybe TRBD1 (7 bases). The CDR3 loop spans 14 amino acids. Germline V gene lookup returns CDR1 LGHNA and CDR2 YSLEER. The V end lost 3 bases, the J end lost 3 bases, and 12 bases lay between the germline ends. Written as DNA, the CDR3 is TGCGCCAGCAGCCACCAGCAGGGGGGCTACGAGCAGTACTTC. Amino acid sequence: CASSHQQGGYEQYF.

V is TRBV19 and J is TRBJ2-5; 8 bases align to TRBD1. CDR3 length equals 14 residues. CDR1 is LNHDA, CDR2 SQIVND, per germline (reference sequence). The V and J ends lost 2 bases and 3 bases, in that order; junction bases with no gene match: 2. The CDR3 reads CASSIQGAKETQYF. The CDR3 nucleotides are TGTGCCAGTAGTATACAGGGGGCAAAAGAGACCCAGTACTTC.

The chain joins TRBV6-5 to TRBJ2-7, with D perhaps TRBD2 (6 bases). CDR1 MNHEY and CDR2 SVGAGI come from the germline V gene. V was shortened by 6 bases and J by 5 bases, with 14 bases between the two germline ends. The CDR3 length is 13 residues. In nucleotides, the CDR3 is TGTGCCAGCAGCCCCCTTCTAGCGAACGAGCAGTACTTC. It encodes CASSPLLANEQYF.

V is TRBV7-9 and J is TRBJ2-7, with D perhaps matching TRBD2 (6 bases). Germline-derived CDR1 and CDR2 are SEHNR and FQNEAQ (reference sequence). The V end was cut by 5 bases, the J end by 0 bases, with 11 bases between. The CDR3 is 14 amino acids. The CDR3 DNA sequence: TGTGCCAGCAGCCCCGGGGGTCTCTCCTACGAGCAGTACTTC. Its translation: CASSPGGLSYEQYF. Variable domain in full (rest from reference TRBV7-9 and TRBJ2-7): DTGVSQNPRHKITKRGQNVTFRCDPISEHNRLYWYRQTLGQGPEFLTYFQNEAQLEKSRLLSDRFSAERPKGSFSTLEIQRTEQGDSAMYLCASSPGGLSYEQYFGPGTRLTVT.

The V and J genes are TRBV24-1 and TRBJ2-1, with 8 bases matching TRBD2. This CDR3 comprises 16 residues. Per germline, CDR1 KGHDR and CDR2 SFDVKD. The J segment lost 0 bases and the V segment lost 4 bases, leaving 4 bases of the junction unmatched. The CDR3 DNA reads TGTGCCACCAGTGACCCGGGGGGGAGCTCCTACAATGAGCAGTTCTTC. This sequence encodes CATSDPGGSSYNEQFF.

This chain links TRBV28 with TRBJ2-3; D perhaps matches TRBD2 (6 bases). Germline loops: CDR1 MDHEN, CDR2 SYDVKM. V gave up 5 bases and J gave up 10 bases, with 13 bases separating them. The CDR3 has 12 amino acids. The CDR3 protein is CASSAGLIAQYF. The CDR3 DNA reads TGTGCCAGCAGTGCGGGGCTCATTGCGCAGTATTTT.

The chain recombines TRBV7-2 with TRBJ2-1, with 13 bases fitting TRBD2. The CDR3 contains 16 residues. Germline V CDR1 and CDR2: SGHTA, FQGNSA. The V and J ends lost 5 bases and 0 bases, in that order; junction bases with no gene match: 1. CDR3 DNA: TGTGCCAGCAGCAGGACTAGCGGGAGCTCCTACAATGAGCAGTTCTTC. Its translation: CASSRTSGSSYNEQFF.

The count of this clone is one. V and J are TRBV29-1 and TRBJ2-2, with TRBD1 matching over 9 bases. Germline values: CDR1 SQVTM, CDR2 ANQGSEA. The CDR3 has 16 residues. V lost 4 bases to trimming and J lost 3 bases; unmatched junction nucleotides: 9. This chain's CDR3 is CSVGVTGTGYTGELFF. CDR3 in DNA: TGCAGCGTTGGTGTAACCGGGACAGGGTACACCGGGGAGCTGTTTTTT.

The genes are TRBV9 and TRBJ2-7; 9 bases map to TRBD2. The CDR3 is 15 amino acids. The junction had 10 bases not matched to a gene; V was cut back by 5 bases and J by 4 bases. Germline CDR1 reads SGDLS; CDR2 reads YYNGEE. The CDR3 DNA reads TGTGCCAGCAGTGCTATAGCGGGAGAAGGGTACGAGCAGTACTTC. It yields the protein CASSAIAGEGYEQYF.

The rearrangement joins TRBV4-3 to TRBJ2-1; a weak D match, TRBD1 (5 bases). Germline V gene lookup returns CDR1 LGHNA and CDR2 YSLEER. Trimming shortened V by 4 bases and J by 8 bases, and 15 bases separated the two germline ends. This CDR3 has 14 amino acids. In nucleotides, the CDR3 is TGCGCCAGCAGCCTAGGACACAAAAATGATGAGCAGTTCTTC. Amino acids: CASSLGHKNDEQFF.

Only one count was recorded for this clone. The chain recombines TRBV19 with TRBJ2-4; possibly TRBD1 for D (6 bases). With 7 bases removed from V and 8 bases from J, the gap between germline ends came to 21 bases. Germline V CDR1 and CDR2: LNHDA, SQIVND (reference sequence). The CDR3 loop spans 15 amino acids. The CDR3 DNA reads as TGTGCCAGTACCTCTCGGACAGTTCTGGGGGACATTCAGTACTTC. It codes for CASTSRTVLGDIQYF. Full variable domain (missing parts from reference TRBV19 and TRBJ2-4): DGGITQSPKYLFRKEGQNVTLSCEQNLNHDAMYWYRQDPGQGLRLIYYSQIVNDFQKGDIAEGYSVSREKKESFPLTVTSAQKNPTAFYLCASTSRTVLGDIQYFGAGTRLSVL.

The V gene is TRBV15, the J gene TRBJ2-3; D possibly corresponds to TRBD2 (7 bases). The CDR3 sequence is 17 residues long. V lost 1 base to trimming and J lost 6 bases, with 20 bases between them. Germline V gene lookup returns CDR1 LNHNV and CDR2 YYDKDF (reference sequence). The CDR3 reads CATSRVRGAPVGDTQYF. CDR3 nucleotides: TGTGCCACCAGCAGAGTCCGGGGGGCCCCAGTAGGGGATACGCAGTATTTT.

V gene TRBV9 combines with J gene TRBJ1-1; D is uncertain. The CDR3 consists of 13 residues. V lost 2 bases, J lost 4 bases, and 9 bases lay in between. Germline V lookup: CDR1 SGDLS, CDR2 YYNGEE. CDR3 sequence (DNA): TGTGCCAGCAGCGTGGGCCCGCGCACTGAAGCTTTCTTT. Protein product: CASSVGPRTEAFF.

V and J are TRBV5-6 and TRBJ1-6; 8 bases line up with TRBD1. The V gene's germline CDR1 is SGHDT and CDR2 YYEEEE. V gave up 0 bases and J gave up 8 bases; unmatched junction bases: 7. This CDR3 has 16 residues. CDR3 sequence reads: CASSLALQGAYSPLHF. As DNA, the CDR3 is TGTGCCAGCAGCTTGGCCCTTCAGGGGGCTTATTCACCCCTCCACTTT. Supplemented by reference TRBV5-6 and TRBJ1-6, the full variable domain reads DAGVTQSPTHLIKTRGQQVTLRCSPKSGHDTVSWYQQALGQGPQFIFQYYEEEERQRGNFPDRFSGHQFPNYSSELNVNALLLGDSALYLCASSLALQGAYSPLHFGNGTRLTVT.

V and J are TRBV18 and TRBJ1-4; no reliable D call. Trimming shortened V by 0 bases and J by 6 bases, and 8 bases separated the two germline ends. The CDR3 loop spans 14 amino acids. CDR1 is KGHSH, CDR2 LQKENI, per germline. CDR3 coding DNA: TGTGCCAGCTCACCACCGTTGGAGGATGAAAAACTGTTTTTT. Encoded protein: CASSPPLEDEKLFF.

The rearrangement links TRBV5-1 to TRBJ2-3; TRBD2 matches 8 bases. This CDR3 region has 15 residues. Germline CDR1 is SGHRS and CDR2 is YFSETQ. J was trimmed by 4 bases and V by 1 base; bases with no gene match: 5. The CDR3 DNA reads TGCGCCAGCAGCTTGCGGGGGGGGCTGGCAGATACGCAGTATTTT. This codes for CASSLRGGLADTQYF. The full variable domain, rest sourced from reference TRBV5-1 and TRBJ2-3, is KAGVTQTPRYLIKTRGQQVTLSCSPISGHRSVSWYQQTPGQGLQFLFEYFSETQRNKGNFPGRFSGRQFSNSRSEMNVSTLELGDSALYLCASSLRGGLADTQYFGPGTRLTVL.

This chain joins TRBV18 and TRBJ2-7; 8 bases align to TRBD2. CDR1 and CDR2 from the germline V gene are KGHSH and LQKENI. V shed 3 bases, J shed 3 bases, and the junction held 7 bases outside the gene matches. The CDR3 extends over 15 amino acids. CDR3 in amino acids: CASSPASGLYYEQYF. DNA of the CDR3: TGTGCCAGCTCACCGGCTAGCGGGCTCTACTACGAGCAGTACTTC.

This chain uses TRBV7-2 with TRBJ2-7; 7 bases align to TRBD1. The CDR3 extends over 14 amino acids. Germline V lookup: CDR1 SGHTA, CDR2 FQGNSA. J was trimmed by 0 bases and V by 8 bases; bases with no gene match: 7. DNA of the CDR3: TGTGCCAGCCTAGGGACAGTAAGCTCCTACGAGCAGTACTTC. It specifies CASLGTVSSYEQYF.